The text below deals with one T cell receptor beta chain. Repertoires were generated with immunoSEQ multiplex PCR, while TCRdb's copy carries only in-frame clones and drops some. The table has 150,000 to 200,000 clones, approximately 86% seen once. This entry is derived from a study of blood T cell repertoires in COVID-19. Background on the study: Acute-phase and convalescent COVID-19 samples originated in the United States, Italy and Spain.

Trimming stripped 2 bases from V and 12 bases from J, with 17 bases between. The CDR3 runs 14 residues. Germline values: CDR1 SGHTA, CDR2 FQGNSA. Participant-reported clinical history was the basis for cohort assignment. The sequenced sample was PBMCs or T cells enriched from blood (not recorded which). The gene calls are TRBV7-2 and TRBJ2-1; a possible D gene is TRBD2 (6 bases). This clonotype was obtained from a woman aged 55 to 70 with acute COVID-19. Written as DNA, the CDR3 is TGTGCCAGCAGCTTACCCCCGGGACTTCACGGGCAGTTCTTC. As protein: CASSLPPGLHGQFF.